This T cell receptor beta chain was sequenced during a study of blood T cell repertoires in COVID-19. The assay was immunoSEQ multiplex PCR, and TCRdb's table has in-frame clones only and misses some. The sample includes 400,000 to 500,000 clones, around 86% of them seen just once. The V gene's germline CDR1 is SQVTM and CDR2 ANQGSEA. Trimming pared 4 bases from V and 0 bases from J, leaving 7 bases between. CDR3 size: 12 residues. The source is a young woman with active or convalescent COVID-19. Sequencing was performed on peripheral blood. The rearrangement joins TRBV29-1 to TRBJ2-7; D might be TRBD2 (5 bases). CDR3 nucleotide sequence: TGCAGCGTTGGGACTGCCTCCTACGAGCAGTACTTC. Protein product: CSVGTASYEQYF.